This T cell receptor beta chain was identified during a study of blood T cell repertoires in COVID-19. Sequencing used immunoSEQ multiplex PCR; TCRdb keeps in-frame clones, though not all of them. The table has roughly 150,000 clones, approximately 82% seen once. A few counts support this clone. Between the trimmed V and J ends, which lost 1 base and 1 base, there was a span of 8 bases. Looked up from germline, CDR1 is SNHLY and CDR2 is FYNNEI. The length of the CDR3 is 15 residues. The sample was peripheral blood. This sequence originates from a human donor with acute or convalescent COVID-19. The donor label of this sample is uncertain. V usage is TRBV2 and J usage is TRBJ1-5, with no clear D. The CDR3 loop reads CASSEGEESNQPQHF. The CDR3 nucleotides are TGTGCCAGCAGTGAAGGTGAGGAAAGCAATCAGCCCCAGCATTTT. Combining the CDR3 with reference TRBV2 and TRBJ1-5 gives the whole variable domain EPEVTQTPSHQVTQMGQEVILRCVPISNHLYFYWYRQILGQKVEFLVSFYNNEISEKSEIFDDQFSVERPDGSNFTLKIRSTKLEDSAMYFCASSEGEESNQPQHFGDGTRLSIL.